Below, one T cell receptor beta chain is given with its context. Its antigen is not known. This sample stems from a study of T cell repertoires in cytomegalovirus infection. Overall study: Public TCR beta signatures provided an indication of both CMV infection and a matching HLA type.

Each CDR3 protein is one row after TCRdb ran MiXCR on the reads. The sample consists of about 830,000 distinct CDR3 sequences, over 25% of them appearing once. The CDR3 is 13 amino acids. Unmatched junction bases numbered 8, after V lost 5 bases and J lost 6 bases. Per the germline V gene, CDR1 is DFQATT and CDR2 is SNEGSKA (reference sequence). Whole-study findings and limits: Cumulative public TCR beta family frequency identified carriers of CMV plus the relevant HLA.

This TCR was sampled from a human donor in good health (CMV status not recorded). Some clones in this sample may be carry-over from other donors' samples. The chain combines TRBV20-1 with TRBJ1-1; TRBD1 aligns across 8 bases. Sequenced here: cultured CD8+ T cells from PBMCs, sampled from culture after CMV antigen stimulation. The CDR3 spells CSAADRELPEAFF. In DNA form, the CDR3 reads TGCAGTGCTGCGGACAGGGAATTACCTGAAGCTTTCTTT.